This T cell receptor (beta chain) comes out of a study of T cells in Graves' hyperthyroidism and ophthalmopathy. Germline CDR1 and CDR2: MNHNS and SASEGT. The CDR3 has 16 residues. The V end was cut by 6 bases, the J end by 3 bases, with 17 bases between. The table lists this clonotype with a few counts. Enrolled ophthalmopathy patients presented with a Clinical Activity Score of at least 3, a NOSPECS grade of at least 4, and disease duration under 3 months. What was amplified from RNA transcripts were TCR beta CDR3 regions. Researchers ran a first-round RT-PCR on the TCR CDR3 using the HTBI primer set. TCRdb processed the multiplex PCR reads anew with MiXCR; each CDR3 protein has one entry. Of around 520,000 distinct CDR3 sequences detected, around a quarter appear once; the ten largest clones hold about 11%.

This TCR derives from a woman in her 30s with Graves' ophthalmopathy. The V and J genes are TRBV6-1 and TRBJ2-2; D possibly corresponds to TRBD1 (6 bases). Sequencing was performed on blood. CDR3 sequence: CASRKRTDPYTGELFF. The CDR3, as DNA: TGTGCCAGCAGGAAAAGGACAGACCCTTACACCGGGGAGCTGTTTTTT.